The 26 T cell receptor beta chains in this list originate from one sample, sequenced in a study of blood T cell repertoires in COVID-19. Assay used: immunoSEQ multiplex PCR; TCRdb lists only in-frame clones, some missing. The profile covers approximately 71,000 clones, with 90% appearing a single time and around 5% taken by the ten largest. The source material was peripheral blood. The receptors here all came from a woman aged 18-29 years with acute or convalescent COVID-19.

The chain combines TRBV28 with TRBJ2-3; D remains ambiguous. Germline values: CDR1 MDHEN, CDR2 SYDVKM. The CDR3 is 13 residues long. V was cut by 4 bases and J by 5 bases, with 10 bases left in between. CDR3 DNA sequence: TGTGCCAGCAGTTCCCTGTTATTAGATACGCAGTATTTT. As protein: CASSSLLLDTQYF.

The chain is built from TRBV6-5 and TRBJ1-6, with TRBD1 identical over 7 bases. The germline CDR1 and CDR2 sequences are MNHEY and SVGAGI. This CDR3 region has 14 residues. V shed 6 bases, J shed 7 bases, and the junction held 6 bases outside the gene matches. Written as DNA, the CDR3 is TGTGCCAGCAGGCTGAGGGGGCTGAATTCACCCCTCCACTTT. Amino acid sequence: CASRLRGLNSPLHF.

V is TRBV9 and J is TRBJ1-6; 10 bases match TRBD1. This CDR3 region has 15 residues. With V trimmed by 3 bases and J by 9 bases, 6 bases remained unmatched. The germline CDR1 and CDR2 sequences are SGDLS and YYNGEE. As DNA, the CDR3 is TGTGCCAGCAGCGGACCGGACAGGGGGTTTTCACCCCTCCACTTT. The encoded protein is CASSGPDRGFSPLHF.

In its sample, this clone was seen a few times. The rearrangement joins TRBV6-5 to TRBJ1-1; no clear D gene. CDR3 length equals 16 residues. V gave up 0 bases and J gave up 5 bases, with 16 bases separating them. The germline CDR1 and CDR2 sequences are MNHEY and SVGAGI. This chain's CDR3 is CASSYSGGVKRTEAFF. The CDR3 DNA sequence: TGTGCCAGCAGTTACTCGGGCGGGGTTAAGAGGACTGAAGCTTTCTTT.

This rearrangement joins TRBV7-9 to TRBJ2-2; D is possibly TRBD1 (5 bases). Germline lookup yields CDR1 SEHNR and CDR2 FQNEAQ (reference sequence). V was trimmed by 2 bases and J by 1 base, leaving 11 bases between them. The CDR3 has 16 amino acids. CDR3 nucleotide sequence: TGTGCCAGCAGCTTAAGGTCTCAGGGGAACACCGGGGAGCTGTTTTTT. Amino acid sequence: CASSLRSQGNTGELFF.

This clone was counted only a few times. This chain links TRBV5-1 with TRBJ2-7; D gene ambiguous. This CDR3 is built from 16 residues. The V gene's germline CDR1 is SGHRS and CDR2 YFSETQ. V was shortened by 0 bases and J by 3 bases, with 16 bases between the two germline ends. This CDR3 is CASSLGRDNTYYEQYF. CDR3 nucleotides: TGCGCCAGCAGCTTGGGACGCGACAATACTTACTACGAGCAGTACTTC.

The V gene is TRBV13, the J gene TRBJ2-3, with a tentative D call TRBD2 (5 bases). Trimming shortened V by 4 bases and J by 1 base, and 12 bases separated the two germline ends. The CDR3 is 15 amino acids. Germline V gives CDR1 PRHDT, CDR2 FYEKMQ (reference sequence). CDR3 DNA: TGTGCCAGCAGCTACGGTCAAGCGGGCACAGATACGCAGTATTTT. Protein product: CASSYGQAGTDTQYF. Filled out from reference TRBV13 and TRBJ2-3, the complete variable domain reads AAGVIQSPRHLIKEKRETATLKCYPIPRHDTVYWYQQGPGQDPQFLISFYEKMQSDKGSIPDRFSAQQFSDYHSELNMSSLELGDSALYFCASSYGQAGTDTQYFGPGTRLTVL.

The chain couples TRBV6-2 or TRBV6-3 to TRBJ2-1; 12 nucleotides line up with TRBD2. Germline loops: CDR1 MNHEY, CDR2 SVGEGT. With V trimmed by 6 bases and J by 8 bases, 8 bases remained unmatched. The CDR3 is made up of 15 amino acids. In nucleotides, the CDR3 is TGTGCCAGCAGCCCCCCGACTAGCGGGAGCGATGAGCAGTTCTTC. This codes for CASSPPTSGSDEQFF.

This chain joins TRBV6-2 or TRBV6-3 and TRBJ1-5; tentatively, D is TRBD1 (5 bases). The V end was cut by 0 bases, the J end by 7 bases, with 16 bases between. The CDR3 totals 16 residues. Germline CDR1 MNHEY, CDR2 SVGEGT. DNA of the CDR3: TGTGCCAGCAGTTACTCCCGGGACTTGGGAGGACAGCCCCAGCATTTT. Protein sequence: CASSYSRDLGGQPQHF.

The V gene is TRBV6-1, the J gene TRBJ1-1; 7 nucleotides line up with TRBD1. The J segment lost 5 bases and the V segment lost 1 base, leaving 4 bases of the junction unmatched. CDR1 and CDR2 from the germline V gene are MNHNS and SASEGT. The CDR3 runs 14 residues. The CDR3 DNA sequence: TGTGCCAGCAGTGAAGTACCAGGGGGGACTGAAGCTTTCTTT. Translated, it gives CASSEVPGGTEAFF.

The DNA for the CDR3 is TGTGCCAGCAGCCAAGGACAGGGGGAAAGGCTGAACACTGAAGCTTTCTTT. Protein sequence: CASSQGQGERLNTEAFF. The J gene is TRBJ1-1, the V gene TRBV4-2; the match to TRBD1 covers 9 bases. The germline V gene has CDR1 LGHNA and CDR2 YNFKEQ. The CDR3 consists of 17 residues. V gave up 1 base and J gave up 0 bases; unmatched junction bases: 6.

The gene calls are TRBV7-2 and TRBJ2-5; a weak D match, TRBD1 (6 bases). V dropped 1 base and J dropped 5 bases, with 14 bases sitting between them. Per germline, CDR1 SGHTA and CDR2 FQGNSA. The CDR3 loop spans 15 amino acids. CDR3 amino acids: CASSLGLGHGETQYF. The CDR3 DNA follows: TGTGCCAGCAGCTTAGGGTTGGGACATGGGGAGACCCAGTACTTC.

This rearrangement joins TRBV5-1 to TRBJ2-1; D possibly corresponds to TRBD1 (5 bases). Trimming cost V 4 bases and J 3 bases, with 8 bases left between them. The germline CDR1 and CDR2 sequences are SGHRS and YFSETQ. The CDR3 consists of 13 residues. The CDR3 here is CASSVDSYNEQFF. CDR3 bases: TGCGCCAGCAGCGTCGACAGCTACAATGAGCAGTTCTTC.

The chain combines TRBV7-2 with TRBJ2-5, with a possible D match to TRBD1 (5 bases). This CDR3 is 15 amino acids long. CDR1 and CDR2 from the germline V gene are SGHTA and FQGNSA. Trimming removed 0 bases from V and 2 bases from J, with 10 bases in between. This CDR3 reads CASSLAQGAQETQYF. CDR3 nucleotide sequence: TGTGCCAGCAGCTTAGCCCAGGGCGCACAAGAGACCCAGTACTTC.

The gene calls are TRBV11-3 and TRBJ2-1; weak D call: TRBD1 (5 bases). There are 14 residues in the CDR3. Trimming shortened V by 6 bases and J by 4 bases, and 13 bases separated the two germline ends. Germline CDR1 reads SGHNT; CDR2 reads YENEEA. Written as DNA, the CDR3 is TGTGCCAGCAGTAGGGGCGTCGGTTACAATGAGCAGTTCTTC. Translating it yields CASSRGVGYNEQFF.

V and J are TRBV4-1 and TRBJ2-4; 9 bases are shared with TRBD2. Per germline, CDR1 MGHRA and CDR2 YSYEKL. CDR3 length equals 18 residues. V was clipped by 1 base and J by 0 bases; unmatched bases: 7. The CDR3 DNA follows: TGCGCCAGCAGCCAAGGGGTAGCGGGGGTCCTAGCCAAAAACATTCAGTACTTC. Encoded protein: CASSQGVAGVLAKNIQYF.

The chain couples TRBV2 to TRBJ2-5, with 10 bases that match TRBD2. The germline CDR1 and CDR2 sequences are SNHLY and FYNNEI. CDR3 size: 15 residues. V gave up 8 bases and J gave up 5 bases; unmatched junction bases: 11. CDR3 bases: TGTGCCAGCGTCTCTAGCGGGAGAAGGGGTGAGACCCAGTACTTC. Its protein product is CASVSSGRRGETQYF. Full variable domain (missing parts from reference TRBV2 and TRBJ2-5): EPEVTQTPSHQVTQMGQEVILRCVPISNHLYFYWYRQILGQKVEFLVSFYNNEISEKSEIFDDQFSVERPDGSNFTLKIRSTKLEDSAMYFCASVSSGRRGETQYFGPGTRLLVL.

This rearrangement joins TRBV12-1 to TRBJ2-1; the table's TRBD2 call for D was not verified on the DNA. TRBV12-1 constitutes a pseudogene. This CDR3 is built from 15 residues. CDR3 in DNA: TGTGCCAGCAGCTTTGTCGCGGGGGGTTACAATGAGCAGTTCTTC. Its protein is CASSFVAGGYNEQFF.

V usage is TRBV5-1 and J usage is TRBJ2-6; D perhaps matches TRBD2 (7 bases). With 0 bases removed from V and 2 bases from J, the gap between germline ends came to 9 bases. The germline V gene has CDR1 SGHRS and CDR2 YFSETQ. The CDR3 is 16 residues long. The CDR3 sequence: CASSLAGGAGANVLTF. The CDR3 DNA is TGCGCCAGCAGCTTGGCGGGGGGCGCTGGGGCCAACGTCCTGACTTTC.

The chain's CDR3 is CSVDPRGTDTQYF. CDR3 DNA: TGCAGCGTTGACCCTAGAGGCACAGATACGCAGTATTTT. V is TRBV29-1 and J is TRBJ2-3; D is uncertain. Germline CDR1 reads SQVTM; CDR2 reads ANQGSEA. The CDR3 extends over 13 amino acids. V was pared by 3 bases and J by 1 base, with 8 bases between.

This CDR3 reads CASSSPGGTGARGTEAFF. As DNA, the CDR3 is TGTGCCAGCAGTTCCCCCGGTGGGACAGGGGCTCGGGGCACTGAAGCTTTCTTT. The chain couples TRBV27 to TRBJ1-1; TRBD1 matches 10 bases. Germline V gene lookup returns CDR1 MNHEY and CDR2 SMNVEV (reference sequence). This CDR3 is 18 amino acids long. V lost 4 bases to trimming and J lost 4 bases; unmatched junction nucleotides: 15.

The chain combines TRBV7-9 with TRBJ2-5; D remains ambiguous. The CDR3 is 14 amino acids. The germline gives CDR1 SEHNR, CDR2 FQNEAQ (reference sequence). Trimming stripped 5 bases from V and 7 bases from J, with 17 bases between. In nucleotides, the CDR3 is TGTGCCAGCAGCACTGGCGGCTCGCCCGGGACCCAGTACTTC. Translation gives CASSTGGSPGTQYF.

CDR3 protein: CASSHSSGTIYF. The CDR3 coding sequence is TGTGCCAGCAGCCACAGTTCTGGCACCATATATTTT. The V gene is TRBV7-8, the J gene TRBJ1-3, with unresolved D. The CDR3 sequence is 12 residues long. The V end was cut by 5 bases, the J end by 9 bases, with 11 bases between. The germline CDR1 and CDR2 sequences are SGHVS and FQNEAQ.

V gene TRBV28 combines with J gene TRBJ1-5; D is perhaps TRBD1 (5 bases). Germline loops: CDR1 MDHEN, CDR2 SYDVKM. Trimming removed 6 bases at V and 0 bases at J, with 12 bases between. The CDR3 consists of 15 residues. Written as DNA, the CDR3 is TGTGCCAGCAGCACGACAGATTATAGCAATCAGCCCCAGCATTTT. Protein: CASSTTDYSNQPQHF. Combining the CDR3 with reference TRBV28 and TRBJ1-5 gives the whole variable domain DVKVTQSSRYLVKRTGEKVFLECVQDMDHENMFWYRQDPGLGLRLIYFSYDVKMKEKGDIPEGYSVSREKKERFSLILESASTNQTSMYLCASSTTDYSNQPQHFGDGTRLSIL.

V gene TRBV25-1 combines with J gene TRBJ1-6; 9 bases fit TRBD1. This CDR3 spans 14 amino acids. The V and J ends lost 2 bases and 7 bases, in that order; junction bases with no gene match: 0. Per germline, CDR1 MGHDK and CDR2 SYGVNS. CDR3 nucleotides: TGTGCCAGCAGTGAAGGGACAGGGAATTCACCCCTCCACTTT. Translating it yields CASSEGTGNSPLHF. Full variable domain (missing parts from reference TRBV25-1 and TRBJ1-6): EADIYQTPRYLVIGTGKKITLECSQTMGHDKMYWYQQDPGMELHLIHYSYGVNSTEKGDLSSESTVSRIRTEHFPLTLESARPSHTSQYLCASSEGTGNSPLHFGNGTRLTVT.

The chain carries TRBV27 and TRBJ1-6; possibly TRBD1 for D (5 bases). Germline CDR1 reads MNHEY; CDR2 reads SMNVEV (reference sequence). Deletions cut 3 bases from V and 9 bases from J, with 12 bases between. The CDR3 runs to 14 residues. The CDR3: CASSLGGLLSPLHF. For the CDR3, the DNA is TGTGCCAGCAGTTTGGGGGGTCTGCTTTCACCCCTCCACTTT.